This TCR beta chain was captured by sequencing in a study of T cells expressing NK-cell markers. Overall study context: Sorted CD3+CD56-NKG2C+, CD3+CD56+NKG2C- and CD3+CD56+NKG2C+ T cells were the source of the TCR beta repertoires.

Per the germline V gene, CDR1 is SGHDN and CDR2 is FVKESK. CDR3 length: 12 amino acids. Comments on this clonotype: What it binds is unknown.

Study observations and caveats: A range of roughly 1.0-8% of CD8+ T cells consisted of dominant NKG2C+ clonotypes in a handful of donors. Similarly, these clonotypes led the CD3+CD56-NKG2C+ fraction as well in a few donors.

The authors generated TCR beta cDNA through 5'RACE template switching with UMIs. After re-calling the 5' RACE reads, TCRdb lists one entry per CDR3 protein, DNA absent. The sample includes some 150,000 distinct CDR3 sequences. This receptor was obtained from a man younger than 35 in good health. The sequenced material came from blood T cells: a sorted CD56 or NKG2C T cell subset, CD4+ or CD8+ T cells, or bulk PBMC T cells (not recorded which). This chain uses TRBV14 with TRBJ2-1. This CDR3 reads CASSINNNEQFF.